What follows describes a single T cell receptor beta chain. The data are from a study of blood T cell repertoires in COVID-19. Study information: Samples representing acute and convalescent COVID-19 were sourced from the United States, Italy and Spain. PBMCs, B-cell-depleted T cells, or T cells were the source of the cDNA or gDNA that made up the material.

Study processing details: How many nucleated cells were present was estimated from reference gene primer amplification. Measured with immunoSEQ multiplex PCR; TCRdb has only the in-frame clones, and not every one. V and J calls and clone size are those listed in that table; D and trimming were worked out from the DNA. This sample has a few hundred thousand clones, with roughly 85% found just once. The CDR3 extends over 14 amino acids. With 6 bases clipped from V and 8 bases from J, the junction kept 10 bases outside the gene matches. The germline V gene encodes CDR1 LGHDT and CDR2 YNNKEL (reference sequence).

Sequenced sample: peripheral blood. The source is a human donor in a cohort sampled during active COVID-19. V usage is TRBV3-1 (or the pseudogene TRBV3-2) and J usage is TRBJ1-2, with 9 bases fitting TRBD1. The CDR3 nucleotides read TGTGCCAGCAGGCTTACCGGGACAGGGAACGGCTACACCTTC. Protein sequence: CASRLTGTGNGYTF.